These 11 T cell receptor beta chains originate from one sample sequenced in a study of T cells in Graves' hyperthyroidism and ophthalmopathy. It was RNA transcripts that yielded the amplified TCR beta CDR3 regions. First-round RT-PCR with HTBI primers amplified the TCR CDR3 region. Using its own MiXCR run on the multiplex PCR reads, TCRdb lists one record per CDR3 protein. The repertoire holds more than 600,000 distinct CDR3 sequences, with around 17% as singletons. The sequenced sample consisted of blood. All receptors come from a man younger than 30 with Graves' hyperthyroidism.

In its sample, this clonotype was seen many times. The chain employs TRBV28 and TRBJ2-7; perhaps D is TRBD1 or TRBD2 (5 bases each). The length of the CDR3 is 14 residues. V gave up 6 bases and J gave up 3 bases, with 15 bases separating them. Germline V gene sequence: CDR1 MDHEN, CDR2 SYDVKM. Here the CDR3 reads CASSTRDRFYEQYF. The CDR3 region has the DNA TGTGCCAGCAGCACACGGGACCGATTCTACGAGCAGTACTTC.

This clonotype was detected ten times or more. The rearrangement uses TRBV7-8 and TRBJ2-1; 9 nucleotides line up with TRBD2. In germline, CDR1 is SGHVS, CDR2 FQNEAQ. This CDR3 region has 16 residues. J was trimmed by 1 base and V by 0 bases; bases with no gene match: 1. The CDR3 loop is CASSLASGSSYNEQFF. Here the CDR3 DNA reads TGTGCCAGCAGCTTAGCTAGCGGGAGTTCCTACAATGAGCAGTTCTTC.

The chain carries TRBV5-1 and TRBJ2-1; tentative D call: TRBD1 (6 bases). Trimming cost V 1 base and J 6 bases, with 14 bases left between them. CDR3 size: 15 residues. CDR1 SGHRS and CDR2 YFSETQ come from the germline V gene. In DNA form, the CDR3 reads TGCGCCAGCAGCTTGAACGGACAGATCCCCAATGAGCAGTTCTTC. It is translated as CASSLNGQIPNEQFF.

This clonotype was detected only a few times. This chain connects TRBV3-1 to TRBJ2-2; D gene ambiguous. This CDR3 has 16 residues. Germline lookup yields CDR1 LGHDT and CDR2 YNNKEL (reference sequence). Trimming pared 2 bases from V and 4 bases from J, leaving 14 bases between. In nucleotides, the CDR3 is TGTGCCAGCAGCCAACTTCCTCTAAGCGCCACCGGGGAGCTGTTTTTT. It codes for CASSQLPLSATGELFF.

This clonotype was seen repeatedly, ten times or more. The V gene is TRBV2, the J gene TRBJ2-2, with TRBD2 matching over 10 bases. J was trimmed by 1 base and V by 7 bases; bases with no gene match: 3. The CDR3 runs to 15 residues. In germline, CDR1 is SNHLY, CDR2 FYNNEI. The CDR3: CASTWTSGNTGELFF. DNA of the CDR3: TGTGCCAGCACCTGGACTAGCGGGAACACCGGGGAGCTGTTTTTT.

This clonotype was seen many times. The rearrangement links TRBV2 to TRBJ2-7, with D perhaps assigned TRBD1 or TRBD2 (5 bases each). Per the germline V gene, CDR1 is SNHLY and CDR2 is FYNNEI. V was clipped by 4 bases and J by 0 bases, with 16 bases between them. This CDR3 comprises 16 residues. CDR3 sequence (DNA): TGTGCCAGCAGTGGAGGGGTCGCCGGTGTCTCCTACGAGCAGTACTTC. Protein: CASSGGVAGVSYEQYF.

At least ten counts were recorded for this clonotype. V gene TRBV7-2 combines with J gene TRBJ2-6; D uncertain. The CDR3 sequence is 12 residues long. Deletions cut 5 bases from V and 4 bases from J, with 3 bases between. Germline-derived CDR1 and CDR2 are SGHTA and FQGNSA. The chain's CDR3 is CASSAGANVLTF. CDR3 nucleotide sequence: TGTGCCAGCAGCGCGGGGGCCAACGTCCTGACTTTC.

This clonotype occurred many times. V usage is TRBV9 and J usage is TRBJ1-5, with D perhaps TRBD1 (6 bases). Looked up from germline, CDR1 is SGDLS and CDR2 is YYNGEE. Between the trimmed V and J ends, which lost 0 bases and 8 bases, there was a span of 15 bases. There are 15 residues in the CDR3. CDR3 sequence reads: CASSVGSGGAEPQHF. For the CDR3, the DNA is TGTGCCAGCAGCGTAGGTTCCGGGGGCGCAGAGCCCCAGCATTTT.

The sample holds many counts of this clonotype. The chain couples TRBV30 to TRBJ2-5, with D hard to call. V was clipped by 8 bases and J by 2 bases, with 6 bases between them. The germline V gene has CDR1 GTSNPN and CDR2 SVGIG (reference sequence). This CDR3 has 10 residues. The DNA for the CDR3 is TGTGCCCTTGGACAAGAGACCCAGTACTTC. Protein: CALGQETQYF.

This chain uses TRBV28 with TRBJ2-5; TRBD2 agrees at 8 bases. The CDR3 runs 13 residues. The trim removed 4 bases at V and 3 bases at J, leaving 1 base unmatched. Germline V gives CDR1 MDHEN, CDR2 SYDVKM. The CDR3 sequence is CASSYGREETQYF. The CDR3 nucleotides read TGTGCCAGCAGTTACGGGAGGGAAGAGACCCAGTACTTC.

As concerns this clonotype: A much larger clone differs from this one at a single base, so this may be a read error. The chain carries TRBV2 and TRBJ2-7; no clear D. Germline V CDR1 and CDR2: SNHLY, FYNNEI. The germline V and J ends were trimmed by 6 bases and 11 bases, with 11 bases remaining between them. The CDR3 is made up of 10 amino acids. Written as DNA, the CDR3 is TGTGCCAGCAGCGGACCAGAGGAGTACTTC. Translation gives CASSGPEEYF.